The source of this T cell receptor beta chain is a study of OX40 agonist ivuxolimab in advanced cancers. This clone appeared a few times. Method: immunoSEQ multiplex PCR; TCRdb's copy keeps in-frame clones and lacks some. The sample carries under 80,000 clones, 86% recorded once. The length of the CDR3 is 13 residues. Germline V gene data show CDR1 as KGHSH and CDR2 as LQKENI. Deletions cut 2 bases from V and 4 bases from J, with 6 bases between. The TCR was taken from an adult with an advanced solid tumor such as melanoma, head and neck, liver or kidney cancer. The rearrangement links TRBV18 to TRBJ1-5, with D perhaps matching TRBD1 (5 bases). This specimen was CD4+ or CD8+ T cells sorted from blood, taken in a trial of the OX40 agonist ivuxolimab. CDR3 loop: CASSPAGNQPQHF. CDR3 coding DNA: TGTGCCAGCTCACCAGCAGGGAATCAGCCCCAGCATTTT.